A selection of T cell receptor beta chains follows, all from one sample in a study of radiotherapy plus CTLA-4 blockade in lung cancer. Assay: immunoSEQ multiplex PCR; the TCRdb copy retains only in-frame clones and omits some. This table has 81,000 or so clones, 78% appearing once. Sample: peripheral blood, taken from a patient treated with radiotherapy plus ipilimumab. These receptors were obtained from a human donor with non-small cell lung cancer whose response to radiotherapy plus ipilimumab could not be evaluated. Some clones in this sample may be carry-over from other donors' samples. The CDR3 runs from the conserved cysteine through the conserved F or W. Fields, in order: clone size, V gene, D gene, J gene, CDR3 DNA, CDR3 protein. The D gene is left open where the match is weak. Part of the rows lack a size; the others show once, few, many or a class for expanded clones.

NA	TRBV2	NA	TRBJ1-6	TGTGCCAGCAGCTACTACAGGGTCAATTCACCCCTCCACTTT	CASSYYRVNSPLHF
NA	TRBV5-1	NA	TRBJ1-2	TGCGCCAGCAGCTTCCCCGGGGGGCTCGGCTACACCTTC	CASSFPGGLGYTF
NA	TRBV7-9	NA	TRBJ2-2	TGTGCCAGCAGCGCACCGACAGGCTACACCGGGGAGCTGTTTTTT	CASSAPTGYTGELFF
NA	TRBV29-1	TRBD1	TRBJ2-5	TGCAGCGTTGGGGACAGGGTGCGGTGGACCCAGTACTTC	CSVGDRVRWTQYF
NA	TRBV27	TRBD1	TRBJ2-1	TGTGCCACCGGACGGGACAGGGGGCTGAATGAGCAGTTCTTC	CATGRDRGLNEQFF
NA	TRBV27	NA	TRBJ2-2	TGTGCCAGCGGCATGCGGGGGCAAGACGGGGAGCTGTTTTTT	CASGMRGQDGELFF
NA	TRBV28	NA	TRBJ2-2	TGTGCCAGCAGTTCAGGGGCGGGCACCGGGGAGCTGTTTTTT	CASSSGAGTGELFF
NA	TRBV18	NA	TRBJ1-3	TGTGCCAGCTCACCACCTGGCGGAAGCTCTGGAAACACCATATATTTT	CASSPPGGSSGNTIYF
NA	TRBV18	NA	TRBJ1-1	TGTGCCAGCTCACCACCACACAACCAGCGGACTGAAGCTTTCTTT	CASSPPHNQRTEAFF
NA	TRBV2	NA	TRBJ1-4	TGTGCCAGCAGTGAGGGGGGGGCTAATGAAAAACTGTTTTTT	CASSEGGANEKLFF
once	TRBV6-9	NA	TRBJ1-2	TGTGCCAGCAGTTATTTGGCCCTCAGGGAAGGGCTAATACTAAACTATGGCTACACCTTC	CASSYLALREGLILNYGYTF
NA	TRBV19	NA	TRBJ2-7	TGTGCCAGTAGCCCGTCGGTGGACACCTACGAGCAGTACTTC	CASSPSVDTYEQYF
NA	TRBV11-2	TRBD2	TRBJ2-3	TGTGCCAGCAGCTCCTTGGGGAGGGACGCAGATACGCAGTATTTT	CASSSLGRDADTQYF
few	TRBV4-1	NA	TRBJ1-4	TGCGCCAGCAGCCAAGATGGGAGCTCCTTGAGAGGTGAAAAACTGTTTTTT	CASSQDGSSLRGEKLFF
NA	TRBV4-2	TRBD1	TRBJ2-7	TGTGCCAGCAGCCAAATCTCCGGGACAGGGGCCCACGAGCAGTACTTC	CASSQISGTGAHEQYF
NA	TRBV28	NA	TRBJ2-7	TGTGCCAGCAGTTTATTAGGCGGAGGCTACTCCTACGAGCAGTACTTC	CASSLLGGGYSYEQYF
NA	TRBV7-2	TRBD2	TRBJ2-5	TGTGCCAGCAGCTTAGCCAGCGGGGGGGCCGGAGAGACCCAGTACTTC	CASSLASGGAGETQYF
NA	TRBV29-1	TRBD1	TRBJ2-3	TGCAGCGTGGATTTCCGGGACAGGTCAGATACGCAGTATTTT	CSVDFRDRSDTQYF
NA	TRBV4-2	NA	TRBJ1-2	TGTGCCAGCAGCCAAGATACAGGGTCTGGCTACACCTTC	CASSQDTGSGYTF
NA	TRBV25-1	TRBD1	TRBJ2-7	TGTGCCCCCCCCCGTAAGGGACAGGGGCAGGTAACGTACGAGCAGTACTTC	CAPPRKGQGQVTYEQYF
few	TRBV28	NA	TRBJ2-1	TGTGCCAGCAGGGGGCTACACCGTTTAGGGTACAATGAGCAGTTCTTC	CASRGLHRLGYNEQFF
few	TRBV21-1	NA	TRBJ2-4	TGTACAGACGACAGGGTACACTTC	CTDDRVHF
NA	TRBV29-1	TRBD2	TRBJ2-2	TGCAGCGTCCCACTAGCGGGGCACGCGAACGGGGAGCTGTTTTTT	CSVPLAGHANGELFF
NA	TRBV6-1	TRBD1	TRBJ1-4	TGTGCCAGCACCCATACAGGGGGCGGTGAAAAACTGTTTTTT	CASTHTGGGEKLFF
NA	TRBV6-1	TRBD1	TRBJ1-6	TGTGCCAGCAGGTACGGACAGGGGGGAGTTTCACCCCTCCACTTT	CASRYGQGGVSPLHF
NA	TRBV2	NA	TRBJ2-7	TGTGCCAGCCAGGGCAGGGAATACGAGCAGTACTTC	CASQGREYEQYF
once	TRBV7-2	TRBD2	TRBJ2-5	TGTGCCAGCAGCTTAGCTTCTAGCGGGGGGGCGTTTCAAGAGACCCAGTACTTC	CASSLASSGGAFQETQYF
NA	TRBV5-6	NA	TRBJ2-3	TGTGCCAGCGCTATCTCCGGCACAGATACGCAGTATTTT	CASAISGTDTQYF
NA	TRBV10-2	TRBD1	TRBJ2-3	TGCGCCAGCAGTCCCCCAGGGGGCGTAGATACGCAGTATTTT	CASSPPGGVDTQYF
NA	TRBV28	TRBD2	TRBJ2-3	TGTGCCAGCAGTTCTAGCGGGGTCACAGATACGCAGTATTTT	CASSSSGVTDTQYF
NA	TRBV29-1	TRBD1	TRBJ2-7	TGCAGCGTTGAAGCCGGGACAGGGGCCTACGAGCAGTACTTC	CSVEAGTGAYEQYF
few	TRBV7-9	TRBD1	TRBJ1-1	TGTGCCAGCAGCCCGCGGGGACAGGTGAACACTGAAGCTTTCTTT	CASSPRGQVNTEAFF
NA	TRBV30	TRBD1	TRBJ1-5	TGTGCCTGGAGTTCCCGGACAGGGACTAGCAATCAGCCCCAGCATTTT	CAWSSRTGTSNQPQHF
NA	TRBV19	TRBD2	TRBJ2-5	TGTGCCAGTACCCCCAAACCGGGGGGACAAGAGACCCAGTACTTC	CASTPKPGGQETQYF
NA	TRBV5-6	NA	TRBJ1-2	TGTGCCAGCAGCTCGGGATCAGCGGCCAACTATGGCTACACCTTC	CASSSGSAANYGYTF
NA	TRBV19	NA	TRBJ2-5	TGTGCCAGTAGTAAACGCGAAGAGACCCAGTACTTC	CASSKREETQYF